These 7 T cell receptor beta chains were sequenced from one sample in a study of shared clonotypes between healthy human individuals. The data were produced by immunoSEQ multiplex PCR, yet TCRdb's version contains in-frame clones alone and is incomplete. Seen here are about 560,000 clones, just over 75% observed once, and the top ten hold 12%. The sample comprised PBMCs. The receptors originated from a woman between 35 and 50 years old in good health. Some clones in this sample may be carry-over from other donors' samples.

The chain links TRBV5-4 to TRBJ2-7, with D unclear. The germline V and J ends were trimmed by 4 bases and 3 bases, with 11 bases remaining between them. Per germline, CDR1 SGHNT and CDR2 YYREEE (reference sequence). There are 13 residues in the CDR3. CDR3 sequence: CASSITHSYEQYF. CDR3 in DNA: TGTGCCAGCAGCATAACCCACAGCTACGAGCAGTACTTC.

The rearrangement joins TRBV19 to TRBJ1-1; the D is unclear. The CDR3 consists of 13 residues. The V end lost 6 bases, the J end lost 1 base, and 9 bases lay between the germline ends. CDR1 is LNHDA, CDR2 SQIVND, per germline (reference sequence). The CDR3 here is CASSGHPNTEAFF. The CDR3 bases are TGTGCCAGTAGCGGTCACCCGAACACTGAAGCTTTCTTT.

The V gene is TRBV2, the J gene TRBJ2-7; maybe TRBD2 (6 bases). The V end lost 7 bases, the J end lost 4 bases, and 8 bases lay between the germline ends. The CDR3 runs 11 residues. Germline CDR1 SNHLY, CDR2 FYNNEI. CDR3 DNA sequence: TGTGCCAGCACTCGGGGGTACGAGCAGTACTTC. Protein product: CASTRGYEQYF.

The chain carries TRBV27 and TRBJ1-5, with D perhaps TRBD1 (5 bases). The CDR3 has 13 residues. Trimming cost V 11 bases and J 7 bases, with 18 bases left between them. Germline assignment: CDR1 MNHEY and CDR2 SMNVEV (reference sequence). The CDR3 region has the DNA TGTGCCGGATACGGGGGGGTGACACAGCCCCAGCATTTT. As protein: CAGYGGVTQPQHF.

This rearrangement joins TRBV5-1 to TRBJ1-2; possibly TRBD1 for D (5 bases). Germline assignment: CDR1 SGHRS and CDR2 YFSETQ. The CDR3 loop spans 14 amino acids. Trimming removed 2 bases from V and 2 bases from J, with 10 bases in between. The CDR3 here is CASSLGTDNYGYTF. The CDR3 DNA is TGCGCCAGCAGCTTAGGGACGGACAACTATGGCTACACCTTC.

This chain joins TRBV19 and TRBJ1-2; maybe TRBD1 (5 bases). CDR1 and CDR2 (germline): LNHDA, SQIVND (reference sequence). Deletions cut 3 bases from V and 4 bases from J, with 15 bases between. The CDR3 has 15 residues. The CDR3: CASSIRGDNGYGYTF. For the CDR3, the DNA is TGTGCCAGTAGTATCCGAGGGGATAACGGCTATGGCTACACCTTC.

The CDR3 DNA sequence: TGCGCCAGCAGCTTGGATGGACAGGGGGCTAGGGAGCAGTACTTC. The encoded protein is CASSLDGQGAREQYF. This chain joins TRBV5-1 and TRBJ2-7, with 11 nucleotides matching TRBD1. The V gene's germline CDR1 is SGHRS and CDR2 YFSETQ. The CDR3 spans 15 residues. Trimming took 0 bases from V and 7 from J; bases not matched to a gene: 6.